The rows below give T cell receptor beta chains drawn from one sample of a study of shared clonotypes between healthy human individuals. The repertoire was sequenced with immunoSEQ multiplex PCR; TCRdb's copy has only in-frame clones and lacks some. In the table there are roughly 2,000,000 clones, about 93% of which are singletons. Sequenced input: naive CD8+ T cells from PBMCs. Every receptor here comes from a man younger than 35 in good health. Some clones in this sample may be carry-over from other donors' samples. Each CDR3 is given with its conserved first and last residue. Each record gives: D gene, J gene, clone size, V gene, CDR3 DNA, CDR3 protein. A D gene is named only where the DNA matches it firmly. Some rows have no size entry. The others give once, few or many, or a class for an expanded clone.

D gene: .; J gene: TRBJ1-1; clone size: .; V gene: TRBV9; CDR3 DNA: TGTGCCAGCAGCTCGTCGAACACTGAAGCTTTCTTT; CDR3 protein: CASSSSNTEAFF
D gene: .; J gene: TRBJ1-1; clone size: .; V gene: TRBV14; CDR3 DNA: TGTGCCAGCAGCCCTTCCCGGGGGATGAACACTGAAGCTTTCTTT; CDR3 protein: CASSPSRGMNTEAFF
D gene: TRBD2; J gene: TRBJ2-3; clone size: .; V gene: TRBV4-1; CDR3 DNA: TGCGCCAGCAGCCAAGGGCGGGGGACTAGCACAGATACGCAGTATTTT; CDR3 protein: CASSQGRGTSTDTQYF
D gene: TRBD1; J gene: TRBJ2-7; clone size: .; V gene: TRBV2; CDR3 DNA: TGTGCCAGCAGAGACAGGGGGCCCTACGAGCAGTACTTC; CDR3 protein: CASRDRGPYEQYF
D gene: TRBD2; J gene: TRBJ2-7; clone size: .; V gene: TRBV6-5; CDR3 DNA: TGTGCCAGCAGCCCCGGGACTATCCCATACGAGCAGTACTTC; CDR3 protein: CASSPGTIPYEQYF
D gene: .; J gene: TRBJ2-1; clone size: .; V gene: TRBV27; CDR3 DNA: TGTGCCAGCAGGGGCGGGGTCTACAATGAGCAGTTCTTC; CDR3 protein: CASRGGVYNEQFF
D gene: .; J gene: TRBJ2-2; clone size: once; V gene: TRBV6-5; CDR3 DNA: TGTGCCAGCAGTAAGTGGGAAAACACCGGGGAGCTGTTTTTT; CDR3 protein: CASSKWENTGELFF
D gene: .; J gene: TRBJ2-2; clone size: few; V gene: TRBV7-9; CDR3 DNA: TGTGCCAGCAGTCAGGGCTACACCGGGGAGCTGTTTTTT; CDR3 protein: CASSQGYTGELFF
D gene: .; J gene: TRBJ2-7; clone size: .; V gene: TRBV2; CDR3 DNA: TGTGCCAGCACCGACAGTCCCTACGAGCAGTACTTC; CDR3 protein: CASTDSPYEQYF
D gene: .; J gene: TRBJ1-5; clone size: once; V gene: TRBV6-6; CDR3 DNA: TGTGCCAGCTCTAGGGGGACATCCATCGCGGACCAGCCCCAGCATTTT; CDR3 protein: CASSRGTSIADQPQHF
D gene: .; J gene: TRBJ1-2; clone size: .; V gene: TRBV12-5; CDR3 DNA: TGTGCTAGTGGTTTCGGGTCGAACTCTCACACCTTC; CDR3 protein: CASGFGSNSHTF
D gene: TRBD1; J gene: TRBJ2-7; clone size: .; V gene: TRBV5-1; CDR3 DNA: TGCGCCAGCAGCTTGGAGGACAGGGGGTACGAGCAGTACTTC; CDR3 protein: CASSLEDRGYEQYF
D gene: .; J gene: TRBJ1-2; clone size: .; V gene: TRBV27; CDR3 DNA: TGTGCCAGCAGTTCAGGGACACCCTATGGCTACACCTTC; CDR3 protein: CASSSGTPYGYTF
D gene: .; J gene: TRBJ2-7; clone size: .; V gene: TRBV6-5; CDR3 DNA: TGTGCCAGCAGTTACGTCGGGACTGCGTCCGAGCAGTACTTC; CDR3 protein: CASSYVGTASEQYF
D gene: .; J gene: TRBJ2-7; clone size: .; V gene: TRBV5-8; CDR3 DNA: TGTGCCAGCAGCTTGGCGTGGATTTCCTACGAGCAGTACTTC; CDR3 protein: CASSLAWISYEQYF
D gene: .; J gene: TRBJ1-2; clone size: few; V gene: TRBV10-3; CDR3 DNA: TGTGCCACCGCTGAAAATTATCGCTACACCTTC; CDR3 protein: CATAENYRYTF
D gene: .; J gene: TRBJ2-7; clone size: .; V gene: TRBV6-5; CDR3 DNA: TGTGCCAGCAGAGGCAGGGGTGACTACGAGCAGTACTTC; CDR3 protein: CASRGRGDYEQYF
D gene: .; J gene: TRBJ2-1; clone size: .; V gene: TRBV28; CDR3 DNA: TGTGCCAGCAGTTCAGGGACTGGTTCCTACAATGAGCAGTTCTTC; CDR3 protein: CASSSGTGSYNEQFF
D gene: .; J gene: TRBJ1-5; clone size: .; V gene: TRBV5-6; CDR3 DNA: TGTGCCAGCAGCTTGGGAGGGGCGCAGCCCCAGCATTTT; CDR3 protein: CASSLGGAQPQHF
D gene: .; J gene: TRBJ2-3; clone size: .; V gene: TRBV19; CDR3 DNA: TGTGCCAGTAGTCCCCGAGGCATAGATACGCAGTATTTT; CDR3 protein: CASSPRGIDTQYF
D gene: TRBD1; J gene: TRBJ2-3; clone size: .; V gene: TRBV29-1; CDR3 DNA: TGCAGCGTCGGGACAGGGCGTCCAGATACGCAGTATTTT; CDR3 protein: CSVGTGRPDTQYF
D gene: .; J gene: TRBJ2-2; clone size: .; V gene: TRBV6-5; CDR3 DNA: TGTGCCAGCAGTTACTCGAGTTATCTCTCTGGGGAGCTGTTTTTT; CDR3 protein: CASSYSSYLSGELFF
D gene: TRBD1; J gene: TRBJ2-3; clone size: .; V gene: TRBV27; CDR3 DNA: TGTGCCAGCAGTTTACTGGGGACAGGGAAAGATACGCAGTATTTT; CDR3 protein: CASSLLGTGKDTQYF
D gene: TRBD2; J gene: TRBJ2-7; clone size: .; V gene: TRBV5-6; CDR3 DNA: TGTGCCAGCAGCTTGGGACTAGCGGGACCGACCTACGAGCAGTACTTC; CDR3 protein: CASSLGLAGPTYEQYF
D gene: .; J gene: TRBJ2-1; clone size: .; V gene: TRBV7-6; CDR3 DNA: TGTGCCAGCAGCATGACAGAATACAATGAGCAGTTCTTC; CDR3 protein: CASSMTEYNEQFF
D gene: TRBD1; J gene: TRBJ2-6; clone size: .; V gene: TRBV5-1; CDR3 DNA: TGCGCCAGCAGCTTGGGGTGGGACAGGGGGCGCCCTGGGGCCAACGTCCTGACTTTC; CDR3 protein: CASSLGWDRGRPGANVLTF
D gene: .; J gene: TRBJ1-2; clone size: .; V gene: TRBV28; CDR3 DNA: TGTGCCAGCAACCGGGGGATCTATGGCTACACCTTC; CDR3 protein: CASNRGIYGYTF
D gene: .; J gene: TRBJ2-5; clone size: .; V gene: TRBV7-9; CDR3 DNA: TGTGCCAGCAGCTCCCCCCCCCGGGCCCAAGAGACCCAGTACTTC; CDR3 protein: CASSSPPRAQETQYF
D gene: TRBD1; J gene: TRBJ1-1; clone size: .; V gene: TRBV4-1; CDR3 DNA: TGCGCCAGCAGCCTACGACAGGGGGCGGCTGAAGCTTTCTTT; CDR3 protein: CASSLRQGAAEAFF
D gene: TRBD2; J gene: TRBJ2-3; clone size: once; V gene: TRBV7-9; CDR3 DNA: TGTGCCAGCAGCTTAGTGGTTCTAGCGGGCCGCACAGATACGCAGTATTTT; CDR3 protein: CASSLVVLAGRTDTQYF
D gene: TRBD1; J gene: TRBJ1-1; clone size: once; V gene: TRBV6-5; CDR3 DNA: TGTGCCAGCACCGAGACAGGGGAGGTTTCTGAAGCTTTCTTT; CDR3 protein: CASTETGEVSEAFF
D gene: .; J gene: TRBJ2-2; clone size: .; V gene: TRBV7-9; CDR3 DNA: TGTGCCAGCAGCCCTATCGTGCGGGGGAACACCGGGGAGCTGTTTTTT; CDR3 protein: CASSPIVRGNTGELFF
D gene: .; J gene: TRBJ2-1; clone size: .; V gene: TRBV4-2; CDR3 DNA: TGTGCCAGCAGCCAAGAGGAACTAGGACTCTACAATGAGCAGTTCTTC; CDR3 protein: CASSQEELGLYNEQFF
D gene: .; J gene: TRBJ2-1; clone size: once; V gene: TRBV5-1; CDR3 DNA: TGCGCCAGCGGCCTGAGGGGCTACAATGAGCAGTTCTTC; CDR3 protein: CASGLRGYNEQFF
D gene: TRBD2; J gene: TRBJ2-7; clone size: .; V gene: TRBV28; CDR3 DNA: TGTGCCAGCAGACTCTCGACTAGCGGGAATGAAAAGCAGTACTTC; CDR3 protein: CASRLSTSGNEKQYF
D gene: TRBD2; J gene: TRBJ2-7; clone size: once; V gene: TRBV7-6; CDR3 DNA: TGTGCCAGCAGCTTAGCCAAGCGGGAGGGTTACGAGCAGTACTTC; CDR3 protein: CASSLAKREGYEQYF
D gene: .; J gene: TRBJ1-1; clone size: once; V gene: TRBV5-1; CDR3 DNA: TGCGCCAGCAGGTCACGGGCAGAAGCTTTCTTT; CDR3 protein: CASRSRAEAFF
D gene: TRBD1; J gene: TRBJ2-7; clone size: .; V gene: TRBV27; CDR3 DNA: TGTGCCAGCAGTCCAAGGACAGGGGGAGACGAGCAGTACTTC; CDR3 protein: CASSPRTGGDEQYF
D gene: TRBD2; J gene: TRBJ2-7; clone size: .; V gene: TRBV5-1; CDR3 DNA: TGCGCCAGCAGCAAGGGCCATCTAGCGGGAGGCTCCTACGAGCAGTACTTC; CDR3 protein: CASSKGHLAGGSYEQYF
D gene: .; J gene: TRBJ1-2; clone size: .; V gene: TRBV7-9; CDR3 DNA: TGTGCCAGCAGCCGAACAGGGTTAAGCTATGGCTACACCTTC; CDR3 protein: CASSRTGLSYGYTF
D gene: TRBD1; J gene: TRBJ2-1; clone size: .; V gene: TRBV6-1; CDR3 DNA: TGTGCCAGCAGTCCCGGGACAGGGTTTGGGGAGCAGTTCTTC; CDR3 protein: CASSPGTGFGEQFF
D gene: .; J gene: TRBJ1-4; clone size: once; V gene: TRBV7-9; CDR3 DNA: TGTGCCAGCAGAGGAGCGGGATTGGCTAATGAAAAACTGTTTTTT; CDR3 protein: CASRGAGLANEKLFF
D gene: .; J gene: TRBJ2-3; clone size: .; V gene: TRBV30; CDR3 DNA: TGTGCCTGGAATCCTTCGGGACGCAAACCTGGGTATTTT; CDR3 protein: CAWNPSGRKPGYF
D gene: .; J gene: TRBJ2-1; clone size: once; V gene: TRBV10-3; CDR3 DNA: TGTGCCATCAGTGAGTCGATTCGGGTAGGGGGATACAATGAGCAGTTCTTC; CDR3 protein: CAISESIRVGGYNEQFF
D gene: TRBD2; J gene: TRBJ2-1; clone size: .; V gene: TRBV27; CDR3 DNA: TGTGCCAGCAGTTGGCCCTTGGAGCGGGAGGGCTACAATGAGCAGTTCTTC; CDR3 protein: CASSWPLEREGYNEQFF
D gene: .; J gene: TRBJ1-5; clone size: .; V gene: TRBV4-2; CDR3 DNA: TGTGCCAGCAGCCAAGAAACCGGTATATTTGGGCCCCAGCATTTT; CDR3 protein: CASSQETGIFGPQHF
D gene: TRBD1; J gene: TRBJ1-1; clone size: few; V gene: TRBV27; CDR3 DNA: TGTGCCAGCAGTCCCCGGACAGGGGGCACTGAAGCTTTCTTT; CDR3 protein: CASSPRTGGTEAFF
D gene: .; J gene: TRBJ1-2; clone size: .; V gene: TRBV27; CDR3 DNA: TGTGCCAGCAGTTTACTTGGGAGGGGGACTAACTATGGCTACACCTTC; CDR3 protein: CASSLLGRGTNYGYTF
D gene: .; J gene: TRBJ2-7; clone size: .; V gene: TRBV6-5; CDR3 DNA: TGTGCCAGCACCGGGGGTAATTCGTACGAGCAGTACTTC; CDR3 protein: CASTGGNSYEQYF
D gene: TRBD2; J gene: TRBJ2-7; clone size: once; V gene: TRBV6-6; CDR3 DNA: TGTGCCAGCACCTCTAGCGGCTCCTACGAGCAGTACTTC; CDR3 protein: CASTSSGSYEQYF
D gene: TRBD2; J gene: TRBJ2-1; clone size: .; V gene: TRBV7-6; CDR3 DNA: TGTGCCAGCAGCTTACGTCCGTGGGAGCGGGAGAATGGGAATGAGCAGTTCTTC; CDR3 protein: CASSLRPWERENGNEQFF
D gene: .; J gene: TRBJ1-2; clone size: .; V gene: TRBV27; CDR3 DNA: TGTGCCAGCAGTTCATCCCCCCCGGGACAACCTATGTATGGCTACACCTTC; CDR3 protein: CASSSSPPGQPMYGYTF
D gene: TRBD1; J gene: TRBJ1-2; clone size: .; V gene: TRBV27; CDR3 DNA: TGTGCCAGCAGTTTCCTTACAGGGGGCTTGGGCTACACCTTC; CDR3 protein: CASSFLTGGLGYTF
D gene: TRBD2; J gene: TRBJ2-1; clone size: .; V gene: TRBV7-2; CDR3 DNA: TGTGCCAGCAGCTCGGGGGGTACTAGCGGGAGTTACAATGAGCAGTTCTTC; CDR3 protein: CASSSGGTSGSYNEQFF
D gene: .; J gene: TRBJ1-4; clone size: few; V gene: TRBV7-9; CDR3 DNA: TGTGCCAGCAGCTTATGGTCCAAGGATGAACTGTTTTTT; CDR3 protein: CASSLWSKDELFF
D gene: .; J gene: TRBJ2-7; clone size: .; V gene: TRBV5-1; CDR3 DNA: TGCGCCAGCAGCGGTGGACAGACGCCCTACGAGCAGTACTTC; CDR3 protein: CASSGGQTPYEQYF
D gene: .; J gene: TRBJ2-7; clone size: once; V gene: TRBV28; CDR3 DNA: TGTGCCAGCAGTTTCGCCGGCAACTCCTACGAGCAGTACTTC; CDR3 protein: CASSFAGNSYEQYF
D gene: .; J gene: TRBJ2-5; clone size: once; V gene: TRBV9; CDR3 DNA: TGTGCCAGCAGCGTAGCGGGAAGCCAAGAGACCCAGTACTTC; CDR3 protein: CASSVAGSQETQYF
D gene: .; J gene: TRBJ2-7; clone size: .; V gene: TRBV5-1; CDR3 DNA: TGCGCCAGCAGCTTGGCTGTGACACCCGCCTACGAGCAGTACTTC; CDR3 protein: CASSLAVTPAYEQYF